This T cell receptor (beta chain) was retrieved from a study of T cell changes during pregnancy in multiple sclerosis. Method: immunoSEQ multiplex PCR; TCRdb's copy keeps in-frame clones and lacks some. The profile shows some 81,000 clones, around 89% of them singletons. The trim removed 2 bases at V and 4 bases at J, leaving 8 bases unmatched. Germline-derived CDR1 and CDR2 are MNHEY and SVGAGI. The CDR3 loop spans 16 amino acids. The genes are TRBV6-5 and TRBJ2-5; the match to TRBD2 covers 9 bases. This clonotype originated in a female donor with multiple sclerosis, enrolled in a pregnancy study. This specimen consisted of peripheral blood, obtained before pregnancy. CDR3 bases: TGTGCCAGCAGTTACGGGGCTAGCGGGGTCGGAGAGACCCAGTACTTC. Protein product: CASSYGASGVGETQYF.